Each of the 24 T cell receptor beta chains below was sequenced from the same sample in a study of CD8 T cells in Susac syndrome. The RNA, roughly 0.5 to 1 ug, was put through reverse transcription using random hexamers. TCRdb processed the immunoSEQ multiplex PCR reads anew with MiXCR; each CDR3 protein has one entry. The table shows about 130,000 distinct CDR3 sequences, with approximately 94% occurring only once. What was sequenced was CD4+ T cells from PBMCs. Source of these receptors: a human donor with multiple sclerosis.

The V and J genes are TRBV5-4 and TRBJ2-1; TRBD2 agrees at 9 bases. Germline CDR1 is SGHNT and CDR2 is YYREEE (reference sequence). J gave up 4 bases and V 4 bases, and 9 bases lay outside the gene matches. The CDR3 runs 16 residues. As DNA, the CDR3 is TGTGCCAGCAGCCCTCCTCCGCGGGGGGGTTACAATGAGCAGTTCTTC. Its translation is CASSPPPRGGYNEQFF.

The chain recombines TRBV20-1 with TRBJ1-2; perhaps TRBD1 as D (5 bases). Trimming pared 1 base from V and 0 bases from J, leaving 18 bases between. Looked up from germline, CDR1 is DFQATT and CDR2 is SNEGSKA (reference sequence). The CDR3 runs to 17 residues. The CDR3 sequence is CSARVGGAAGSNYGYTF. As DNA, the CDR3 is TGCAGTGCTAGAGTGGGGGGTGCGGCAGGGTCTAACTATGGCTACACCTTC.

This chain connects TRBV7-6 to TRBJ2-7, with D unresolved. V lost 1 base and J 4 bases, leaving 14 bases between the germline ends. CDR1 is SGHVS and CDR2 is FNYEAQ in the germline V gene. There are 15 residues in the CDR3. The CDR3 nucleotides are TGTGCCAGCAGCTTAGGCGGCAGGTCCTCGTACGAGCAGTACTTC. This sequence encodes CASSLGGRSSYEQYF.

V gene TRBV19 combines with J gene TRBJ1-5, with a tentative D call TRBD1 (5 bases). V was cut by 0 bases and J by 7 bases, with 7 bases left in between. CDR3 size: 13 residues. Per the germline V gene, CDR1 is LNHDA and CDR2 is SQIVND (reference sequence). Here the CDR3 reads CASSIEEGQPQHF. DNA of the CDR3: TGTGCCAGTAGTATAGAGGAGGGGCAGCCCCAGCATTTT.

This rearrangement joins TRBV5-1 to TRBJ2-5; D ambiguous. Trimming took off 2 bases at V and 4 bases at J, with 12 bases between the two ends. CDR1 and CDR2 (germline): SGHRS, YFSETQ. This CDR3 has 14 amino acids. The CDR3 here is CASSFVGKGETQYF. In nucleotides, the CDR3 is TGCGCCAGCAGCTTTGTTGGGAAGGGAGAGACCCAGTACTTC. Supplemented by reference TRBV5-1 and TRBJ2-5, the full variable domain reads KAGVTQTPRYLIKTRGQQVTLSCSPISGHRSVSWYQQTPGQGLQFLFEYFSETQRNKGNFPGRFSGRQFSNSRSEMNVSTLELGDSALYLCASSFVGKGETQYFGPGTRLLVL.

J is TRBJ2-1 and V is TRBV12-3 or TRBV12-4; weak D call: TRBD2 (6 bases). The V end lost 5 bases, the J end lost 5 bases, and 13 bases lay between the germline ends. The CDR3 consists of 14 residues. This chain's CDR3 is CASSRLEGNNEQFF. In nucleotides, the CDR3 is TGTGCCAGCAGTCGACTAGAGGGGAACAATGAGCAGTTCTTC.

CDR3 nucleotide sequence: TGTGCCAGCAGTTTTAATGAGTGGAGGGACAGGGGCCGGCAGGTGTTACAGTTCTTC. It is translated as CASSFNEWRDRGRQVLQFF. The chain carries TRBV7-6 and TRBJ2-1, with 10 nucleotides matching TRBD1. Germline CDR1 and CDR2: SGHVS and FNYEAQ. The J segment lost 13 bases and the V segment lost 6 bases, leaving 27 bases of the junction unmatched. CDR3 length equals 19 residues.

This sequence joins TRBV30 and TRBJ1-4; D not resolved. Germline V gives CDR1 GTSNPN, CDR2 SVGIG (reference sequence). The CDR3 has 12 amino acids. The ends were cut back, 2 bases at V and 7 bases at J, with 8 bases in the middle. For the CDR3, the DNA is TGTGCCTGGAGTTTCCAGGCTGAAAAACTGTTTTTT. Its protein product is CAWSFQAEKLFF.

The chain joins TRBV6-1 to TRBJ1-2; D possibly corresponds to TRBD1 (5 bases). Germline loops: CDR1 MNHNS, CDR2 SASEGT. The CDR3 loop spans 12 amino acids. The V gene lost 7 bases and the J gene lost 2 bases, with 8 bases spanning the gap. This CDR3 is CASKGMNYGYTF. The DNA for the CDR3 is TGTGCCAGCAAGGGGATGAACTATGGCTACACCTTC.

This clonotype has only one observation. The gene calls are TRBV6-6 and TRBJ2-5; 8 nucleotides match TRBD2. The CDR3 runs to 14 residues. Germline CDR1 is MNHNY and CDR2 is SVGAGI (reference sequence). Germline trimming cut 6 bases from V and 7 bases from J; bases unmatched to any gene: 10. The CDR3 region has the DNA TGTGCCAGCAGCCCGGGGGGGGGTCACGGGACCCAGTACTTC. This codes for CASSPGGGHGTQYF.

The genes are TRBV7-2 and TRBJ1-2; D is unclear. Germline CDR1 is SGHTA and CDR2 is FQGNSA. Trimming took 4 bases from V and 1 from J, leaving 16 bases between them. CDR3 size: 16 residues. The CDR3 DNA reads TGTGCCAGCAGCTCAGCTACTACAGACCTTAACTATGGCTACACCTTC. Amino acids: CASSSATTDLNYGYTF.

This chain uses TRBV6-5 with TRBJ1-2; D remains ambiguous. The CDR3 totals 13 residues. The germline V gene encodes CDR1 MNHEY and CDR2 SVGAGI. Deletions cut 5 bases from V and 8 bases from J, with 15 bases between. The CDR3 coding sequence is TGTGCCAGCAGTCCCTCGTACCTGCGGGGCTACACCTTC. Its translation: CASSPSYLRGYTF.

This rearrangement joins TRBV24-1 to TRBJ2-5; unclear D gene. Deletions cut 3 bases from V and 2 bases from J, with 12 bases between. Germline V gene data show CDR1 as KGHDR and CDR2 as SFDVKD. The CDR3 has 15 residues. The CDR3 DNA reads TGTGCCACCAGTGATCCGGGTGTCGGGCAAGAGACCCAGTACTTC. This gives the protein CATSDPGVGQETQYF.

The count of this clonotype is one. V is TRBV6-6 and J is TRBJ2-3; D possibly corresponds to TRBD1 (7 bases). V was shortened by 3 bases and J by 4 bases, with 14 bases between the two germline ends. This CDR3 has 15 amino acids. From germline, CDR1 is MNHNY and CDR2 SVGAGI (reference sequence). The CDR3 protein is CASSYSGGIADTQYF. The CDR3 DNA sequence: TGTGCCAGCAGTTATTCAGGGGGGATAGCAGATACGCAGTATTTT.

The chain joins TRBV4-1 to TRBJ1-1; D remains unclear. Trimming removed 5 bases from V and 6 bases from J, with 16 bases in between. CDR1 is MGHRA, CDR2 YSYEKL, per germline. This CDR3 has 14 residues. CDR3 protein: CASSTPARSAEAFF. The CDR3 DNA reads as TGCGCCAGCAGCACCCCCGCTCGTTCCGCTGAAGCTTTCTTT.

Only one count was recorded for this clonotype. The CDR3 DNA reads as TGTGCCAGCAGCTTAGAGCGGAGCACAGATACGCAGTATTTT. Its translation: CASSLERSTDTQYF. The gene calls are TRBV7-9 and TRBJ2-3; TRBD2 is a possible D gene (5 bases). The V gene lost 1 base and the J gene lost 0 bases, with 5 bases spanning the gap. Germline V lookup: CDR1 SEHNR, CDR2 FQNEAQ (reference sequence). The CDR3 extends over 14 amino acids.

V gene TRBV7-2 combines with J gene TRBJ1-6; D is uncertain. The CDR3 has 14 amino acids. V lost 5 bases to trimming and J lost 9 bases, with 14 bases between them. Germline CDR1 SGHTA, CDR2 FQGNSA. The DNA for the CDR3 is TGTGCCAGCAGCCCCTATCCGGGGAGTTCACCCCTCCACTTT. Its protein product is CASSPYPGSSPLHF.

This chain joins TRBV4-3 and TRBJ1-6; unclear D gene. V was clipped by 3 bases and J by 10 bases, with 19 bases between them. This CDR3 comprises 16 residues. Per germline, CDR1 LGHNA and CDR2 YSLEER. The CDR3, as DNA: TGCGCCAGCAGCCAGTACACGGACGGGCGGGGATCACCCCTCCACTTT. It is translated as CASSQYTDGRGSPLHF.

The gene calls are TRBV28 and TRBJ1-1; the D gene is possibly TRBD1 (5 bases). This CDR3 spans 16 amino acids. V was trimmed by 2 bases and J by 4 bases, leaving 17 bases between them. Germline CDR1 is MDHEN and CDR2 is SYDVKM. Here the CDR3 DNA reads TGTGCCAGCAGTTTACTGGGGATCAGGGAAGGCACTGAAGCTTTCTTT. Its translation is CASSLLGIREGTEAFF.

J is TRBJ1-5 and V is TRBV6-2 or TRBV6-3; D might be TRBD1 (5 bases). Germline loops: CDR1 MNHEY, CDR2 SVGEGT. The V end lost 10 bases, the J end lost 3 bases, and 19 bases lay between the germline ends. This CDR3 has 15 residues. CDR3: CATSPDAGINQPQHF. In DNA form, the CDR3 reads TGTGCCACCAGCCCCGATGCAGGGATCAATCAGCCCCAGCATTTT.

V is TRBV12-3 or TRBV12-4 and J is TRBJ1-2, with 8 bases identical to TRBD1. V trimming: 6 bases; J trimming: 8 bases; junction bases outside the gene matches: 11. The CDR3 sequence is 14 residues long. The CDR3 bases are TGTGCCAGCAGGTCCCCCGGACAGGGTGGAGGCTACACCTTC. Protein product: CASRSPGQGGGYTF.

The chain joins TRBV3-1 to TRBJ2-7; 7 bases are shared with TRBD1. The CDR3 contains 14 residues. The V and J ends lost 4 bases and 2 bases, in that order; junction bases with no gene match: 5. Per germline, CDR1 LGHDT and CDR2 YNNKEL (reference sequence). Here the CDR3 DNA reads TGTGCCAGCAGCCCTCGACAGGGAGCCTACGAGCAGTACTTC. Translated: CASSPRQGAYEQYF.

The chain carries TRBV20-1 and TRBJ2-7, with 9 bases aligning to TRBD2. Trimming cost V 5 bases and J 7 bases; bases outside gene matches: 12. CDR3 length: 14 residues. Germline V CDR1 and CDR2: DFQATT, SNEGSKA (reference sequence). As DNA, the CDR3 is TGCAGTGCTGACCCGGCGGGAGGGCCGTATGAGCAGTACTTC. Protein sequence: CSADPAGGPYEQYF.

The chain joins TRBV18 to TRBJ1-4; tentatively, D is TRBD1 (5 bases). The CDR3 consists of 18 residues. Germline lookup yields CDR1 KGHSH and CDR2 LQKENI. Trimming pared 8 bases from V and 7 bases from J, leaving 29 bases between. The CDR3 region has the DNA TGTGCCAGCGCCCCCGGTACAGGAAGGGGCGCAGAAGGTGAAAAACTGTTTTTT. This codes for CASAPGTGRGAEGEKLFF.